This TCR beta chain was profiled in a study of blood T cells in healthy people across ages. Together with a sample-barcoded 5' primer, a J-beta primer mix was included in a second PCR lasting roughly 7 to 11 cycles. From the 5' RACE reads, TCRdb called clonotypes with MiXCR, one entry per CDR3 protein. In the table there are some 1.5 million distinct CDR3 sequences, 28% of which are singletons. Peripheral blood from each donor was collected in a volume of 9.5 to 10 milliliters. Points on this clonotype: A much bigger clone sits one base away, suggesting this may be a read error.

Looked up from germline, CDR1 is SNHLY and CDR2 is FYNNEI. The CDR3 sequence is 11 residues long. J lost 13 bases, V lost 8 bases, and 10 bases had no gene match. Material: blood. The clonotype comes from a woman in her twenties or thirties in good health. The chain recombines TRBV2 with TRBJ2-5; 7 bases align to TRBD2. The CDR3 loop is CASGRVDERYF. The CDR3 bases are TGTGCCAGCGGGAGGGTCGACGAGCGGTACTTC.